This entry describes one T cell receptor (beta chain). Its antigen remains unidentified. With the 5' RACE reads reprocessed, TCRdb shows one record per CDR3 protein and no DNA. The table counts roughly 350,000 distinct CDR3 sequences; around 5.3% lies in the top ten. The sample originates from a study of T cells expressing NK-cell markers. Study conclusions and caveats: Also leading the CD3+CD56-NKG2C+ fraction in a few donors were these clonotypes.

Sequences were obtained from blood T cells: a sorted CD56 or NKG2C T cell subset, CD4+ or CD8+ T cells, or bulk PBMC T cells (not recorded which). The source is a man aged 18-75 years in good health.

CDR3 residues: CAISPGLAGGSSYNEQFF. This chain joins TRBV10-3 and TRBJ2-1; the D gene TCRdb calls, TRBD2, cannot be checked with no DNA. CDR1 and CDR2 from the germline V gene are ENHRY and SYGVKD. CDR3 length: 18 residues.